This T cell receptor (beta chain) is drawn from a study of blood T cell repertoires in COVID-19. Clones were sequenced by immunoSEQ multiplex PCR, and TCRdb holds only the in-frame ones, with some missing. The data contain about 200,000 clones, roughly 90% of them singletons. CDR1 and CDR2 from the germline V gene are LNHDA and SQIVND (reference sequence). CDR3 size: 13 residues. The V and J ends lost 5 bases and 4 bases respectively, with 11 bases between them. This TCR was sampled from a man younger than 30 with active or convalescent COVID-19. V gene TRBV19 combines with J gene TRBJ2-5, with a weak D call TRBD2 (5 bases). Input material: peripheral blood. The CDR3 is CASSVKRAETQYF. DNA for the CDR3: TGTGCCAGTAGTGTCAAGAGGGCAGAGACCCAGTACTTC.